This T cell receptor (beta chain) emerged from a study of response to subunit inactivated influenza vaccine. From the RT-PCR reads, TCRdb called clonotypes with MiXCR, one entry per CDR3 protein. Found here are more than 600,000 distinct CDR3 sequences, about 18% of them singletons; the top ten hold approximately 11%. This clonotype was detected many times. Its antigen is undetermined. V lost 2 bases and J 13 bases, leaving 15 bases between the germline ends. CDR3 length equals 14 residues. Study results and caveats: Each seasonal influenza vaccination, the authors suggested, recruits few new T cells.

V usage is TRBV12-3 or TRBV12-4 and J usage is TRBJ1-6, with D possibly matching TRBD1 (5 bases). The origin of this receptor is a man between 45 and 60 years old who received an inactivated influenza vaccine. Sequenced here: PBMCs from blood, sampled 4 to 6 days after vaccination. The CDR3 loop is CASSLSGQGRPLHF. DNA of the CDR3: TGTGCCAGCAGTTTATCCGGGCAGGGACGTCCCCTCCACTTT.